These 11 T cell receptor beta chains originate from one sample sequenced in a study of blood T cell repertoires in COVID-19. Method: immunoSEQ multiplex PCR; TCRdb's copy keeps in-frame clones and lacks some. The sample holds some 240,000 clones; over 75% are singletons and the top ten take 2.4%. Material for sequencing was peripheral blood. These receptors all come from a woman in her sixties or seventies with COVID-19, enrolled during active disease.

The chain uses TRBV4-2 and TRBJ1-2; perhaps TRBD1 as D (6 bases). The CDR3 length is 19 residues. Trimming removed 0 bases from V and 1 base from J, with 21 bases in between. CDR1 LGHNA and CDR2 YNFKEQ come from the germline V gene. CDR3 protein: CASSQDLSGTHAINYGYTF. CDR3 DNA sequence: TGTGCCAGCAGCCAAGATCTATCCGGGACACACGCCATTAACTATGGCTACACCTTC.

This chain joins TRBV6-5 and TRBJ1-1; D not resolved. The V end was cut by 4 bases, the J end by 5 bases, with 14 bases between. Germline V gene sequence: CDR1 MNHEY, CDR2 SVGAGI. The CDR3 contains 14 residues. In DNA, the CDR3 is TGTGCCAGCAGTTTGACCCGGGAGGGAACTGAAGCTTTCTTT. It is translated as CASSLTREGTEAFF.

The sample holds one count of this clone. V gene TRBV7-6 combines with J gene TRBJ2-2; 8 nucleotides line up with TRBD1. The trim removed 5 bases at V and 5 bases at J, leaving 7 bases unmatched. Germline loops: CDR1 SGHVS, CDR2 FNYEAQ. This CDR3 has 15 residues. Here the CDR3 DNA reads TGTGCCAGCAGCCACACAGGGGGGAGGACCGGGGAGCTGTTTTTT. Translating gives CASSHTGGRTGELFF.

The V gene is TRBV19, the J gene TRBJ1-6; D might be TRBD1 (6 bases). V lost 5 bases to trimming and J lost 7 bases, with 9 bases between them. CDR3 length equals 13 residues. Germline CDR1 LNHDA, CDR2 SQIVND (reference sequence). CDR3 bases: TGTGCCAGTAGTTCACAGGGAAATTCACCCCTCCACTTT. This sequence encodes CASSSQGNSPLHF.

The V call is TRBV15, the J call TRBJ1-1, with D tentatively TRBD1 (5 bases). CDR3 size: 16 residues. The germline V gene has CDR1 LNHNV and CDR2 YYDKDF (reference sequence). Trimming took 1 base from V and 4 from J, leaving 16 bases between them. DNA for the CDR3: TGTGCCACCAGCAGAGTGCCGGGCCTCGGGGGCACTGAAGCTTTCTTT. Residues: CATSRVPGLGGTEAFF.

The V and J genes are TRBV4-3 and TRBJ1-1, with a weak D call TRBD1 (6 bases). Between the trimmed V and J ends, which lost 3 bases and 11 bases, there was a span of 10 bases. This CDR3 is built from 11 residues. Germline assignment: CDR1 LGHNA and CDR2 YSLEER. DNA for the CDR3: TGCGCCAGCAGCCAGGGACATGAGGCTTTCTTT. Its protein is CASSQGHEAFF.

This clone has only a few counts. CDR3 nucleotides: TGTGCCACCTCGGGGTGGGCTCAAGAGACCCAGTACTTC. This codes for CATSGWAQETQYF. The chain combines TRBV14 with TRBJ2-5; D may be TRBD2 (5 bases). V dropped 10 bases and J dropped 2 bases, with 14 bases sitting between them. Germline V gives CDR1 SGHDN, CDR2 FVKESK. CDR3 length: 13 residues.

The chain uses TRBV2 and TRBJ1-6; 7 bases fit TRBD1. CDR3 size: 18 residues. The V segment lost 4 bases and the J segment 0 bases; nucleotides outside the gene matches: 9. Germline-derived CDR1 and CDR2 are SNHLY and FYNNEI. CDR3 in amino acids: CASSARGQRFSYNSPLHF. DNA for the CDR3: TGTGCCAGCAGTGCCCGGGGACAGCGATTCTCCTATAATTCACCCCTCCACTTT.

This clone appeared a single time. This rearrangement joins TRBV5-1 to TRBJ2-1, with TRBD2 matching 7 bases. The junction had 9 bases not matched to a gene; V was cut back by 4 bases and J by 5 bases. The CDR3 is made up of 15 amino acids. In germline, CDR1 is SGHRS, CDR2 YFSETQ. In DNA form, the CDR3 reads TGCGCCAGCAGCCCCGCCCGGGGGGTAGACAATGAGCAGTTCTTC. Protein: CASSPARGVDNEQFF.

V and J are TRBV11-3 and TRBJ1-1; perhaps TRBD1 as D (5 bases). Germline loops: CDR1 SGHNT, CDR2 YENEEA. This CDR3 is built from 16 residues. With 1 base removed from V and 3 bases from J, the gap between germline ends came to 15 bases. The CDR3 protein is CASSLGLTTGDTEAFF. The CDR3 bases are TGTGCCAGCAGCTTAGGGTTAACTACAGGAGACACTGAAGCTTTCTTT.

This chain uses TRBV9 with TRBJ1-2; D remains unclear. The CDR3 consists of 13 residues. V was shortened by 0 bases and J by 3 bases, with 6 bases between the two germline ends. CDR1 and CDR2 (germline): SGDLS, YYNGEE. The CDR3 loop reads CASSVEQHYGYTF. DNA of the CDR3: TGTGCCAGCAGCGTAGAACAGCACTATGGCTACACCTTC.